A single sample gave rise to the 21 T cell receptor beta chains below, sequenced in a study of cytomegalovirus exposure and HLA in healthy donors. PCR was performed using 60 Vbeta and 13 Jbeta primers. Method: immunoSEQ multiplex PCR; TCRdb's copy keeps in-frame clones and lacks some. This table holds about 170,000 clones, roughly 70% found once. Sequenced input: PBMCs. These receptors originate from a girl under 18 in good health and CMV-seronegative.

The rearrangement uses TRBV10-3 and TRBJ2-3, with a tentative D call TRBD2 (7 bases). This CDR3 spans 17 amino acids. The V end was cut by 4 bases, the J end by 3 bases, with 20 bases between. The germline CDR1 and CDR2 sequences are ENHRY and SYGVKD. CDR3: CAISGRGGGLGTDTQYF. The DNA of the CDR3 is TGTGCCATCAGTGGGAGGGGGGGTGGATTGGGGACAGATACGCAGTATTTT.

A few counts support this clone. The rearrangement links TRBV5-6 to TRBJ1-1, with a possible D match to TRBD1 (5 bases). Germline V gives CDR1 SGHDT, CDR2 YYEEEE. V was shortened by 1 base and J by 1 base, with 11 bases between the two germline ends. This CDR3 region has 15 residues. CDR3 residues: CASSLRGTTNTEAFF. The CDR3 DNA is TGTGCCAGCAGCTTGCGGGGGACGACGAACACTGAAGCTTTCTTT.

The chain carries TRBV2 and TRBJ1-2; 10 bases are a match to TRBD1. There are 15 residues in the CDR3. In germline, CDR1 is SNHLY, CDR2 FYNNEI. V gave up 2 bases and J gave up 11 bases; unmatched junction bases: 11. DNA for the CDR3: TGTGCCAGCAGTGAAATGGGACAGGGGACTTCTCGTTACACCTTC. It encodes CASSEMGQGTSRYTF.

This clone occurred once. The chain has TRBV2 and TRBJ1-1; no clear D gene. Between the trimmed V and J ends, which lost 4 bases and 0 bases, there was a span of 6 bases. Germline CDR1 is SNHLY and CDR2 is FYNNEI. The CDR3 has 13 amino acids. Here the CDR3 reads CASSAELNTEAFF. In DNA, the CDR3 is TGTGCCAGCAGTGCGGAGTTGAACACTGAAGCTTTCTTT.

The V gene is TRBV5-6, the J gene TRBJ2-2, with 13 positions matching TRBD2. The CDR3 has 18 residues. CDR1 is SGHDT, CDR2 YYEEEE, per germline. The ends lost 4 bases at V and 2 bases at J; junction bases unmatched: 8. The CDR3 protein is CASSPTTSGGTNTGELFF. CDR3 coding DNA: TGTGCCAGCAGCCCCACGACTAGCGGGGGGACTAACACCGGGGAGCTGTTTTTT.

The chain couples TRBV5-5 to TRBJ1-4, with 7 bases identical to TRBD1. This CDR3 contains 15 residues. J lost 7 bases, V lost 4 bases, and 10 bases had no gene match. Germline assignment: CDR1 SGHKS and CDR2 YYEKEE (reference sequence). The CDR3 loop reads CASSTPQGFPEKLFF. In DNA form, the CDR3 reads TGTGCCAGCAGCACCCCACAGGGGTTTCCTGAAAAACTGTTTTTT.

This clone was detected only a few times. CDR3 coding DNA: TGTGCCAGCAGCTTAAACTCCCCTTACGAGCAGTACTTC. Its protein is CASSLNSPYEQYF. This chain connects TRBV7-2 to TRBJ2-7; D remains unclear. Germline V gene data show CDR1 as SGHTA and CDR2 as FQGNSA. Trimming stripped 2 bases from V and 4 bases from J, with 9 bases between. This CDR3 is 13 amino acids long.

This clone has just a few counts. One end of the junction is discordant with germline, which a read error may explain. The DNA for the CDR3 is TGTGCCAGCAGTGCACGCCCCGGGACAGGAACCTTT. Translation gives CASSARPGTGTF. The chain employs TRBV2 and TRBJ1-1, with 8 bases that match TRBD1. This CDR3 spans 12 amino acids. Per the germline V gene, CDR1 is SNHLY and CDR2 is FYNNEI. Looking up the rest from reference TRBV2 and TRBJ1-1 gives the full variable domain: EPEVTQTPSHQVTQMGQEVILRCVPISNHLYFYWYRQILGQKVEFLVSFYNNEISEKSEIFDDQFSVERPDGSNFTLKIRSTKLEDSAMYFCASSARPGTGTFGQGTRLTVV.

In this sample, this clone turned up a few times. This chain joins TRBV15 and TRBJ1-1; D unresolved. The CDR3 sequence is 14 residues long. Between the trimmed V and J ends, which lost 1 base and 1 base, there was a span of 7 bases. Germline V lookup: CDR1 LNHNV, CDR2 YYDKDF (reference sequence). CDR3 nucleotide sequence: TGTGCCACCAGCAGAGGTCGGGGGAACACTGAAGCTTTCTTT. Its translation is CATSRGRGNTEAFF.

The chain joins TRBV6-5 to TRBJ1-1, with unresolved D. The CDR3 sequence is 14 residues long. V was cut by 7 bases and J by 1 base, with 13 bases left in between. Germline CDR1 MNHEY, CDR2 SVGAGI. The CDR3 bases are TGTGCCAGCATTCCGGGAGATAAGAACACTGAAGCTTTCTTT. It is translated as CASIPGDKNTEAFF.

A single count supports this clone. The gene calls are TRBV6-6 and TRBJ2-3; TRBD2 aligns across 7 bases. This CDR3 spans 12 amino acids. The trim removed 5 bases at V and 9 bases at J, leaving 5 bases unmatched. Germline V gene data show CDR1 as MNHNY and CDR2 as SVGAGI (reference sequence). For the CDR3, the DNA is TGTGCCAGCAGTCCCCCCGGGGGGACGCAGTATTTT. Protein: CASSPPGGTQYF.

The chain has TRBV4-1 and TRBJ2-1; D is possibly TRBD2 (6 bases). This CDR3 has 17 amino acids. The germline CDR1 and CDR2 sequences are MGHRA and YSYEKL. Trimming stripped 5 bases from V and 0 bases from J, with 17 bases between. In DNA, the CDR3 is TGCGCCAGCAGCAGGGACTCAGATTTTGGCTCCTACAATGAGCAGTTCTTC. This gives the protein CASSRDSDFGSYNEQFF.

The chain couples TRBV6-5 to TRBJ1-1; D is undetermined. Between the trimmed V and J ends, which lost 4 bases and 1 base, there was a span of 16 bases. The CDR3 spans 16 residues. Germline V lookup: CDR1 MNHEY, CDR2 SVGAGI. Here the CDR3 reads CASSFRTVRGNTEAFF. Here the CDR3 DNA reads TGTGCCAGCAGTTTCCGGACCGTCCGGGGGAACACTGAAGCTTTCTTT.

CDR3 sequence: CASSIDPVSGNTIYF. CDR3 nucleotides: TGTGCCAGTAGTATAGATCCTGTCTCTGGAAACACCATATATTTT. The rearrangement joins TRBV19 to TRBJ1-3, with no clear D. This CDR3 is built from 15 residues. V lost 0 bases and J 0 bases, leaving 6 bases between the germline ends. Germline V gene lookup returns CDR1 LNHDA and CDR2 SQIVND (reference sequence).

The chain is built from TRBV28 and TRBJ2-7, with D possibly TRBD2 on 5 matching bases. The ends were cut back, 2 bases at V and 2 bases at J, with 13 bases in the middle. Germline V gene sequence: CDR1 MDHEN, CDR2 SYDVKM. The CDR3 consists of 15 residues. The CDR3 loop is CASSLTSVATYEQYF. CDR3 nucleotide sequence: TGTGCCAGCAGTTTAACTAGTGTGGCGACCTACGAGCAGTACTTC.

This clone was observed a few times. The chain uses TRBV2 and TRBJ2-5; 7 bases are a match to TRBD2. This CDR3 comprises 14 residues. Trimming removed 7 bases from V and 5 bases from J; junction bases left unmatched: 10. Germline V gene data show CDR1 as SNHLY and CDR2 as FYNNEI. The CDR3 coding sequence is TGTGCCAGCAAGGCCGGGCAGGGAGGGGAGACCCAGTACTTC. Translating it yields CASKAGQGGETQYF.

The V call is TRBV7-9, the J call TRBJ1-1; 10 bases are shared with TRBD1. The CDR3 contains 16 residues. V trimming: 4 bases; J trimming: 4 bases; junction bases outside the gene matches: 9. CDR1 is SEHNR, CDR2 FQNEAQ, per germline (reference sequence). CDR3 sequence (DNA): TGTGCCAGCAGCTCGTACCGGGACAGGGGAGTCACTGAAGCTTTCTTT. Protein sequence: CASSSYRDRGVTEAFF.

The chain couples TRBV19 to TRBJ1-1, with D possibly being TRBD1 (5 bases). In germline, CDR1 is LNHDA, CDR2 SQIVND (reference sequence). Trimming shortened V by 0 bases and J by 11 bases, and 13 bases separated the two germline ends. The CDR3 loop spans 13 amino acids. CDR3 DNA sequence: TGTGCCAGTAGTATAGATCTAATAGGGGCGGCTTTCTTT. This sequence encodes CASSIDLIGAAFF. The variable domain in full, with the rest retrieved from reference TRBV19 and TRBJ1-1, is DGGITQSPKYLFRKEGQNVTLSCEQNLNHDAMYWYRQDPGQGLRLIYYSQIVNDFQKGDIAEGYSVSREKKESFPLTVTSAQKNPTAFYLCASSIDLIGAAFFGQGTRLTVV.

The chain combines TRBV9 with TRBJ2-5; 8 nucleotides line up with TRBD2. The CDR3 spans 15 residues. Germline CDR1 is SGDLS and CDR2 is YYNGEE. Trimming took 4 bases from V and 5 from J; bases not matched to a gene: 10. CDR3 sequence (DNA): TGTGCCAGCAGCCCCCGGACTAGCTTGGTTGAGACCCAGTACTTC. This sequence encodes CASSPRTSLVETQYF.

This clone was seen only once. V usage is TRBV9 and J usage is TRBJ2-7, with D possibly matching TRBD2 (5 bases). The CDR3 covers 15 residues. The ends were cut back, 0 bases at V and 2 bases at J, with 12 bases in the middle. Germline lookup yields CDR1 SGDLS and CDR2 YYNGEE. Here the CDR3 DNA reads TGTGCCAGCAGCGTAGACGAGGGATTAACCTACGAGCAGTACTTC. It yields the protein CASSVDEGLTYEQYF.

This clone showed up just a few times. V is TRBV4-2 and J is TRBJ2-2; 10 nucleotides agree with TRBD2. CDR3 size: 18 residues. Germline V lookup: CDR1 LGHNA, CDR2 YNFKEQ. The ends lost 2 bases at V and 1 base at J; junction bases unmatched: 7. CDR3 bases: TGTGCCAGCAGCCAACCTTTTCTAGCGGGGGAGAACACCGGGGAGCTGTTTTTT. Its protein product is CASSQPFLAGENTGELFF.